This TCR beta chain was captured by sequencing in a study of Tregs in tolerant kidney transplant recipients. Repertoires were generated with immunoSEQ multiplex PCR, while TCRdb's copy carries only in-frame clones and drops some. Among 15,000 to 20,000 clones listed, around 60% were seen once. Trimming removed 6 bases from V and 7 bases from J, with 13 bases in between. This CDR3 has 12 amino acids. The V gene's germline CDR1 is SNHLY and CDR2 FYNNEI. A few counts support this clone. The antigen remains unidentified. The gene calls are TRBV2 and TRBJ2-7, with TRBD2 as a possible D gene (5 bases). The sequence came from a human donor in good health. The sequenced material came from Tregs from blood cultured with allogeneic cells. The CDR3 sequence: CASRGSGREQYF. CDR3 bases: TGTGCCAGCAGGGGGAGTGGGCGGGAGCAGTACTTC.